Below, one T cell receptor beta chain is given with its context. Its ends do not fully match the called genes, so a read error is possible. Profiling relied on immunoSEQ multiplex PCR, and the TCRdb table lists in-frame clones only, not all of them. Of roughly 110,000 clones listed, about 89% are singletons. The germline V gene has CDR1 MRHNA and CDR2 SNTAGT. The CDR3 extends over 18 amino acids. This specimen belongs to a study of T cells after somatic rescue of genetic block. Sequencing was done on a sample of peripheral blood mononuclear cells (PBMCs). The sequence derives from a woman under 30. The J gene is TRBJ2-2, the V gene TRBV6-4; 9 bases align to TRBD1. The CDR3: CASSHSILDRGDTGELFF. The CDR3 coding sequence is TGTGCCAGCAGTCACTCCATCCTGGACAGGGGCGACACCGGGGAGCTGTTTTTT.